The 19 T cell receptor beta chains reported below all come from one sample, sequenced in a study of PD-L1 blockade in urothelial cancer (dated by TCRdb to the late 2010s). The time point label on this specimen signifies: peripheral blood 6 weeks after treatment start. Preparation of the library involved the immunoSEQ multiplex PCR assay. Entries here come from immuneACCESS through TCRdb and include only in-frame sequences with V and J called. Some clones fail to appear in such tables; in the studies checked, an unresolved V gene covers under half of the shortfall, and the cause of the remainder is unknown. The sample table contains about 110,000 clones; only one count was recorded for more than 85% of them. About 4% of the sample comes from the top ten. The sequenced sample was PBMCs, obtained around atezolizumab (anti-PD-L1) treatment. The receptors originated from a man aged 55-75 years with urothelial cancer.

This clone occurred once. V and J are TRBV2 and TRBJ2-5, with no clear D. There are 13 residues in the CDR3. V was trimmed by 4 bases and J by 5 bases, leaving 11 bases between them. CDR1 and CDR2 (germline): SNHLY, FYNNEI. This CDR3 reads CASSVQAGETQYF. CDR3 sequence (DNA): TGTGCCAGCAGTGTTCAGGCTGGGGAGACCCAGTACTTC.

The rearrangement joins TRBV5-4 to TRBJ2-7; D is possibly TRBD2 (6 bases). Germline CDR1 reads SGHNT; CDR2 reads YYREEE (reference sequence). The CDR3 totals 13 residues. V gave up 10 bases and J gave up 2 bases, with 16 bases separating them. CDR3 DNA: TGTGCCTACACGAAGAGGACTACCTACGAGCAGTACTTC. Residues: CAYTKRTTYEQYF. The variable domain in full, with the rest retrieved from reference TRBV5-4 and TRBJ2-7, is ETGVTQSPTHLIKTRGQQVTLRCSSQSGHNTVSWYQQALGQGPQFIFQYYREEENGRGNFPPRFSGLQFPNYSSELNVNALELDDSALYLCAYTKRTTYEQYFGPGTRLTVT.

The J gene is TRBJ2-7, the V gene TRBV4-3; 9 nucleotides line up with TRBD2. There are 15 residues in the CDR3. Trimming removed 8 bases from V and 2 bases from J; junction bases left unmatched: 10. Per the germline V gene, CDR1 is LGHNA and CDR2 is YSLEER. The DNA for the CDR3 is TGCGCCAGCGGCGAGCGGGGGGCTGGGCCCTACGAGCAGTACTTC. It codes for CASGERGAGPYEQYF.

The chain carries TRBV28 and TRBJ2-5; D perhaps matches TRBD2 (5 bases). The germline V gene has CDR1 MDHEN and CDR2 SYDVKM. The length of the CDR3 is 15 residues. Trimming cost V 2 bases and J 2 bases, with 12 bases left between them. The CDR3 sequence: CASSLPGLEQETQYF. CDR3 in DNA: TGTGCCAGCAGTTTACCCGGACTCGAACAAGAGACCCAGTACTTC.

The chain recombines TRBV2 with TRBJ1-1; the D is unclear. Germline V gives CDR1 SNHLY, CDR2 FYNNEI. V lost 2 bases and J 0 bases, leaving 4 bases between the germline ends. This CDR3 comprises 13 residues. CDR3 loop: CASSEIVNTEAFF. CDR3 in DNA: TGTGCCAGCAGTGAAATAGTGAACACTGAAGCTTTCTTT.

The chain employs TRBV2 and TRBJ2-5; 9 bases agree with TRBD2. CDR1 and CDR2 from the germline V gene are SNHLY and FYNNEI. Trimming took 7 bases from V and 2 from J; bases not matched to a gene: 11. The length of the CDR3 is 16 residues. The CDR3 protein is CASTRQGGGAQETQYF. In DNA, the CDR3 is TGTGCCAGCACCCGACAGGGCGGGGGGGCTCAAGAGACCCAGTACTTC.

The J gene is TRBJ2-1, the V gene TRBV29-1; tentatively, D is TRBD2 (6 bases). The V gene lost 4 bases and the J gene lost 3 bases, with 19 bases spanning the gap. Germline lookup yields CDR1 SQVTM and CDR2 ANQGSEA. The CDR3 runs to 16 residues. The CDR3 loop reads CSVVGIYGGDYNEQFF. The DNA for the CDR3 is TGCAGCGTTGTGGGGATCTACGGGGGTGACTACAATGAGCAGTTCTTC.

The rearrangement uses TRBV25-1 and TRBJ1-2; no clear D. V lost 3 bases to trimming and J lost 6 bases, with 11 bases between them. Germline loops: CDR1 MGHDK, CDR2 SYGVNS. This CDR3 spans 13 amino acids. The CDR3 coding sequence is TGTGCCAGCAGTGATCCCCCGGCGGATGGCTACACCTTC. Protein: CASSDPPADGYTF.

The chain couples TRBV9 to TRBJ2-5, with 8 bases lining up with TRBD2. CDR3 size: 15 residues. Germline V lookup: CDR1 SGDLS, CDR2 YYNGEE. Losses at the gene ends were 0 bases for V and 5 bases for J; bases not matched to a gene: 6. For the CDR3, the DNA is TGTGCCAGCAGCGTAGGGCTAGCGGGTGGGGAGACCCAGTACTTC. Amino acids: CASSVGLAGGETQYF.

The J gene is TRBJ2-3, the V gene TRBV7-2; 11 nucleotides align to TRBD1. Germline trimming cut 5 bases from V and 4 bases from J; bases unmatched to any gene: 5. The CDR3 spans 15 residues. CDR1 is SGHTA, CDR2 FQGNSA, per germline. CDR3 in DNA: TGTGCCAGCAGCGTGGGACAGGGGGTAGCAGATACGCAGTATTTT. Translating gives CASSVGQGVADTQYF. Drawing the rest from reference TRBV7-2 and TRBJ2-3, the complete variable domain is GAGVSQSPSNKVTEKGKDVELRCDPISGHTALYWYRQSLGQGLEFLIYFQGNSAPDKSGLPSDRFSAERTGGSVSTLTIQRTQQEDSAVYLCASSVGQGVADTQYFGPGTRLTVL.

CDR3 residues: CASSTQSNQPQHF. For the CDR3, the DNA is TGTGCCAGCAGCACGCAGAGCAATCAGCCCCAGCATTTT. This chain joins TRBV7-2 and TRBJ1-5; D is ambiguous. Trimming shortened V by 5 bases and J by 1 base, and 6 bases separated the two germline ends. Germline V gene data show CDR1 as SGHTA and CDR2 as FQGNSA. CDR3 size: 13 residues.

This clone occurred a few times. CDR3 residues: CASRVSGGYGTDTQYF. The CDR3 DNA follows: TGCGCCAGCAGAGTTAGCGGGGGGTACGGCACAGATACGCAGTATTTT. This chain joins TRBV5-1 and TRBJ2-3; 10 nucleotides agree with TRBD2. CDR3 length equals 16 residues. With 5 bases clipped from V and 1 base from J, the junction kept 7 bases outside the gene matches. Germline loops: CDR1 SGHRS, CDR2 YFSETQ.

This chain connects TRBV18 to TRBJ2-7, with D perhaps matching TRBD1 (6 bases). The ends were cut back, 3 bases at V and 3 bases at J, with 18 bases in the middle. Germline values: CDR1 KGHSH, CDR2 LQKENI. The CDR3 covers 16 residues. CDR3 residues: CASSPTRDTGIYEQYF. The CDR3 nucleotides are TGTGCCAGCTCACCCACCAGGGATACAGGGATCTACGAGCAGTACTTC.

This clone has a single count. The V and J genes are TRBV5-4 and TRBJ2-7; the match to TRBD1 covers 11 bases. Germline lookup yields CDR1 SGHNT and CDR2 YYREEE (reference sequence). The CDR3 extends over 14 amino acids. After removal of 2 bases from V and 4 bases from J, the junction contained 2 bases not matched to a gene. CDR3 residues: CASSLGTGGYEQYF. CDR3 coding DNA: TGTGCCAGCAGCTTAGGGACAGGGGGTTACGAGCAGTACTTC.

The V and J genes are TRBV28 and TRBJ2-2, with D maybe TRBD1 (6 bases). CDR1 is MDHEN, CDR2 SYDVKM, per germline. V gave up 1 base and J gave up 0 bases, with 12 bases separating them. This CDR3 has 17 amino acids. CDR3 in DNA: TGTGCCAGCAGTTTATTGGGACAAGTTTCGAACACCGGGGAGCTGTTTTTT. As protein: CASSLLGQVSNTGELFF.

This rearrangement joins TRBV21-1 to TRBJ2-4; TRBD2, the table's D call, was not compared with the DNA. TRBV21-1 is classified as a pseudogene. This CDR3 spans 15 amino acids. CDR3 DNA: TGTGCCACTATCCCCGGGACACGGACTAGAAACATTCAGTACTTC. As protein: CATIPGTRTRNIQYF.

The J gene is TRBJ2-4, the V gene TRBV25-1; D perhaps matches TRBD1 (6 bases). Deletions cut 6 bases from V and 6 bases from J, with 12 bases between. This CDR3 is built from 13 residues. Per the germline V gene, CDR1 is MGHDK and CDR2 is SYGVNS. CDR3 in DNA: TGTGCCAGCAGCAACAGGGTTGGAAACATTCAGTACTTC. Encoded protein: CASSNRVGNIQYF.

The chain couples TRBV30 to TRBJ1-2; no reliable D call. The CDR3 runs 12 residues. The ends were cut back, 2 bases at V and 8 bases at J, with 12 bases in the middle. Germline V gene sequence: CDR1 GTSNPN, CDR2 SVGIG (reference sequence). The CDR3 nucleotides read TGTGCCTGGAGTTTAGGAGTAACGGGCTACACCTTC. This gives the protein CAWSLGVTGYTF.

The gene calls are TRBV6-5 and TRBJ2-5; D may be TRBD2 (6 bases). V was pared by 7 bases and J by 5 bases, with 17 bases between. The CDR3 has 14 amino acids. Germline CDR1 is MNHEY and CDR2 is SVGAGI. This CDR3 reads CASTLGPRGETQYF. CDR3 nucleotide sequence: TGTGCCAGCACCTTAGGACCCCGGGGGGAGACCCAGTACTTC.